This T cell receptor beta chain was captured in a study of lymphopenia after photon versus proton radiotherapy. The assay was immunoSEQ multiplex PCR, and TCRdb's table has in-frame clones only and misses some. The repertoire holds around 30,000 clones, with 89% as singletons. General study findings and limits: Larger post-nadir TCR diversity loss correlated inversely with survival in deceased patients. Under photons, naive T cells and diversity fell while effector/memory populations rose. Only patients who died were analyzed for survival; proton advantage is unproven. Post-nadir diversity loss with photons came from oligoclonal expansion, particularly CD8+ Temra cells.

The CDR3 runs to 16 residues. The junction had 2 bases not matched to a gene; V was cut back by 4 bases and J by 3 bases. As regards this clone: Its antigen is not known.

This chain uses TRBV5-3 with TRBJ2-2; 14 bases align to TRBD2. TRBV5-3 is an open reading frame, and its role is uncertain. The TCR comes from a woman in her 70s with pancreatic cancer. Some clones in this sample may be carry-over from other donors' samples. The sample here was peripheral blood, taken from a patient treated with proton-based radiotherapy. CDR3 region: CARSPGLAGDTGELFF. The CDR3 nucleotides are TGTGCCAGAAGCCCGGGACTAGCGGGAGACACCGGGGAGCTGTTTTTT.